What follows are 4 T cell receptor beta chains derived from one specimen sequenced in a study of cytomegalovirus exposure and HLA in healthy donors. Profiling relied on immunoSEQ multiplex PCR, and the TCRdb table lists in-frame clones only, not all of them. In the table there are 120,000 or so clones, over 85% of which are singletons. Sequencing was performed on PBMCs. These TCRs come from a woman under 30 in good health and CMV-seronegative.

The chain joins TRBV7-3 to TRBJ2-7; 7 positions match TRBD2. This CDR3 has 15 residues. Per germline, CDR1 SGHTA and CDR2 FQGTGA. Trimming removed 5 bases from V and 4 bases from J; junction bases left unmatched: 11. The CDR3: CASSPWVTGGYEQYF. The DNA of the CDR3 is TGTGCCAGCAGCCCATGGGTTACGGGGGGTTACGAGCAGTACTTC.

The CDR3 protein is CASSEGTTYEQYF. DNA for the CDR3: TGCGCCAGCAGTGAAGGGACAACGTACGAGCAGTACTTC. J is TRBJ2-7 and V is TRBV10-1; D may be TRBD1 (6 bases). This CDR3 is 13 amino acids long. CDR1 and CDR2 from the germline V gene are WNHNN and SYGVQD (reference sequence). V was trimmed by 3 bases and J by 4 bases, leaving 10 bases between them.

In regard to this clone: This sample also contains other DNA sequences that code for the same CDR3. This chain links TRBV11-2 with TRBJ1-1; no reliable D call. Germline CDR1 reads SGHAT; CDR2 reads FQNNGV. The CDR3 runs 13 residues. The V gene lost 2 bases and the J gene lost 0 bases, with 4 bases spanning the gap. CDR3 sequence: CASSLSVNTEAFF. Here the CDR3 DNA reads TGTGCCAGCAGCTTAAGCGTGAACACTGAAGCTTTCTTT.

CDR3 DNA: TGTGCCAGCAGCCAAGATCTAGCTAGCGGGAGTTGGAATGAGCAGTTCTTC. It specifies CASSQDLASGSWNEQFF. The V call is TRBV4-2, the J call TRBJ2-1; 10 nucleotides align to TRBD2. V lost 0 bases, J lost 7 bases, and 9 bases stayed unmatched. This CDR3 region has 17 residues. Germline CDR1 LGHNA, CDR2 YNFKEQ.